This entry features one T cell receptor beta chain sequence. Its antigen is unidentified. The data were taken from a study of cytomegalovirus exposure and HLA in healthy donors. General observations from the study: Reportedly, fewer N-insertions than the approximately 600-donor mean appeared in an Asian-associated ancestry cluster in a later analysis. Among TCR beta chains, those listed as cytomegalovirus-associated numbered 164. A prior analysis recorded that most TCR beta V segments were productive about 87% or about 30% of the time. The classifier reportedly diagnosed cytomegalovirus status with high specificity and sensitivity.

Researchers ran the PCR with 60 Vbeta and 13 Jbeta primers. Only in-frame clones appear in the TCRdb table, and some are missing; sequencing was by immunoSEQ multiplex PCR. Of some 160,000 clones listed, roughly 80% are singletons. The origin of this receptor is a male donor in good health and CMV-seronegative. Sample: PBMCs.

DNA of the CDR3: TGTGCCAGCAGTGCCAGGGGCCCGGACACTGAAGCTTTCTTT. Translating it yields CASSARGPDTEAFF. This rearrangement joins TRBV6-5 to TRBJ1-1; D is possibly TRBD1 (6 bases). Germline V lookup: CDR1 MNHEY, CDR2 SVGAGI. Trimming shortened V by 5 bases and J by 3 bases, and 13 bases separated the two germline ends. The CDR3 length is 14 residues.